This is a list of T cell receptor beta chains from one sample in a study of T cell repertoires in cytomegalovirus infection. From the reads, TCRdb called clonotypes with MiXCR, one entry per CDR3 protein. The sample contains almost 300,000 distinct CDR3 sequences, around 10% of which appear only once. The sample comprised PBMCs. Receptors originate from a human donor in good health (CMV status not recorded). Some clones in this sample may be carry-over from other donors' samples. Both conserved end residues are part of each CDR3. A D gene is named only where the DNA matches it firmly. Expanded clones are given a class, and other clones once, few, many or no size at all.

J,D,size,V,DNA,CDR3
TRBJ1-2,.,many,TRBV7-9,TGTGCCAGCAGCTTAGCAGACACCTATGGCTACACCTTC,CASSLADTYGYTF
TRBJ2-6,.,many,TRBV29-1,TGCAGCGTCGCGGTCACTGACGAGGGCATATCGTGGGGGGCCAACGTCCTGACTTTC,CSVAVTDEGISWGANVLTF
TRBJ1-1,TRBD1,.,TRBV9,TGTGCCAGCAGCGTAGGGGCAGGGGGTCATAACACTGAAGCTTTCTTT,CASSVGAGGHNTEAFF
TRBJ2-3,.,many,TRBV7-9,TGTGCCAGCAGCCGGGACGCGGCAGATACGCAGTATTTT,CASSRDAADTQYF
TRBJ1-2,TRBD1,many,TRBV7-2,TGTGCCAGCAGCTGGGCTGGACAGGGGATATATGGCTACACCTTC,CASSWAGQGIYGYTF
TRBJ1-1,TRBD1,.,TRBV7-9,TGTGCCAGCAGCCTACGCCAGGGGGATTACACTGAAGCTTTCTTT,CASSLRQGDYTEAFF
TRBJ1-5,.,many,TRBV29-1,TGCAGCGTTGGGGGGGATGGCAATCAGCCCCAGCATTTT,CSVGGDGNQPQHF
TRBJ2-1,.,many,TRBV11-1,TGTGCCAGCAGCTCACTACCGAGCTCCTACAATGAGCAGTTCTTC,CASSSLPSSYNEQFF
TRBJ2-5,.,.,TRBV28,TGTGCCAGCAGTTTAAGGGGCGAGGAGGAAGAGACCCAGTACTTC,CASSLRGEEEETQYF
TRBJ1-1,.,many,TRBV11-3,TGTGCCAGCAGCCGAAGGGGAGACACTGAAGCTTTCTTT,CASSRRGDTEAFF
TRBJ1-1,TRBD1,many,TRBV20-1,TGCAGTGCTTGGCAGGGGACAGGGGGCAGGTTT,CSAWQGTGGRF
TRBJ2-7,.,many,TRBV2,TGTGCCAGCATGGAGTTCCAATGGGACGAGCAGTACTTC,CASMEFQWDEQYF
TRBJ2-5,TRBD1,many,TRBV29-1,TGCAGCGTTGAAGGGGGGACAGGGGTCCAAACCCAGTACTTC,CSVEGGTGVQTQYF
TRBJ2-5,TRBD1,few,TRBV19,TGTGCCAGTAGTATGACAGGGGAGAACCAAGAGACCCAGTACTTC,CASSMTGENQETQYF
TRBJ1-2,.,many,TRBV6-1,TGTGCCAGCAGTTACGCTTCAGTGGATGGCTACACCTTC,CASSYASVDGYTF
TRBJ2-3,.,few,TRBV27,TGTGCCAGCCGGCTAGAAACATCCACAGATACGCAGTATTTT,CASRLETSTDTQYF
TRBJ2-5,TRBD1,many,TRBV7-9,TGTGCCAGCAGCCCCGTCCCGGGACAGGGAACATGGGAGACCCAGTACTTC,CASSPVPGQGTWETQYF
TRBJ1-2,.,few,TRBV29-1,TGCAGCGTTGAAGATCCGGGGGAGGGCTACACCTTC,CSVEDPGEGYTF
TRBJ1-2,.,.,TRBV20-1,TGCAGTGCTAGAGATCCTCATTCCTTGGGCTCGGGCTACACCTTC,CSARDPHSLGSGYTF
TRBJ2-1,.,many,TRBV28,TGTGCCAGCAGCGTTCTCGCCGTACAGAGCTCCTACAATGAGCAGTTCTTC,CASSVLAVQSSYNEQFF
TRBJ1-2,.,.,TRBV29-1,TGCAGCGTGCCCTCCCAAGGGAACTATGGCTACACCTTC,CSVPSQGNYGYTF
TRBJ1-5,TRBD1,many,TRBV10-3,TGTGCCATCAGTGAGCCGGGACAGGGGACTGGTCAGCCCCAGCATTTT,CAISEPGQGTGQPQHF
TRBJ2-1,TRBD2,many,TRBV7-2,TGTGCCAGCAGGGATAGCGGGGGAACCGTGGATGAGCAGTTCTTC,CASRDSGGTVDEQFF
TRBJ1-2,.,many,TRBV5-1,TGCGCCAGCAGCTTGTTTGCAGCTCAAGACTATGGCTACACCTTC,CASSLFAAQDYGYTF
TRBJ1-5,.,many,TRBV20-1,TGCAGTGCTAGAGATGGGGGGGCCCAAAATCAGCCCCAGCATTTT,CSARDGGAQNQPQHF
TRBJ1-3,.,.,TRBV7-8,TGTGCCAGCAGCCCCCGACAAAGTGACAACCGCCTAAACTCTGGAAACACCATATATTTT,CASSPRQSDNRLNSGNTIYF
TRBJ2-2,.,many,TRBV7-9,TGTGCCAGCAGCACCTATGACGGGACATCAGGGGAGCTGTTTTTT,CASSTYDGTSGELFF
TRBJ2-5,.,few,TRBV29-1,TGCAGCGTTGAGGGCCAGGGTGGCCAAGAGACCCAGTACTTC,CSVEGQGGQETQYF
TRBJ1-1,.,.,TRBV12-3/TRBV12-4,TGTGCCAGCAGTTTGGGGGGGCGCGTGGGCACTGAAGCTTTCTTT,CASSLGGRVGTEAFF
TRBJ2-2,.,many,TRBV7-3,TGTGCCAGCAGTCCACAGGGCACGGTCACCGGGGAGCTGTTTTTT,CASSPQGTVTGELFF
TRBJ1-2,.,many,TRBV20-1,TGCAGTGCTAGTTTGCAGACTAACTATGGCTACACCTTC,CSASLQTNYGYTF
TRBJ2-3,TRBD2,.,TRBV20-1,TGCAGTGCTAGAGTCCCTAGCGGGACAGTCACAGATACGCAGTATTTT,CSARVPSGTVTDTQYF
TRBJ1-1,TRBD1,many,TRBV6-1,TGTGCCAGCAGGGACAAAAGGACAGGGATTGTTCAAGTTTCTGAAGCTTTCTTT,CASRDKRTGIVQVSEAFF
TRBJ2-3,TRBD2,many,TRBV14,TGTGCCAGCAGCCAAATGGGACTAGCGGGGGCGAAAGATACGCAGTATTTT,CASSQMGLAGAKDTQYF
TRBJ2-5,TRBD2,many,TRBV7-2,TGTGCCAGCAGCCTCACTAGCGGGGGAGTTCAAGAGACCCAGTACTTC,CASSLTSGGVQETQYF
TRBJ2-7,TRBD1,many,TRBV7-8,TGTGCCAGCAGCTTACTACCCGGGACAGGGGCCTACGAGCAGTACTTC,CASSLLPGTGAYEQYF
TRBJ1-1,.,.,TRBV4-3,TGCGCCAGCAGCCAAGAGTGGAGACAGAACACTGAAGCTTTCTTT,CASSQEWRQNTEAFF
TRBJ2-5,.,many,TRBV28,TGTGCCAGCAGTTTTGACATTGAAGAGACCCAGTACTTC,CASSFDIEETQYF
TRBJ2-5,TRBD2,few,TRBV20-1,TGCAGTGCTTACGGACTAGGCCAAGAGACCCAGTACTTC,CSAYGLGQETQYF
TRBJ2-1,TRBD1,many,TRBV7-9,TGTGCCAGCAGCTTAGTCTCGGGACAGCTTGCCAATGAGCAGTTCTTC,CASSLVSGQLANEQFF
TRBJ2-1,TRBD2,few,TRBV20-1,TGCAGTTTAAACGTCGGGGGGGGCGGGTCCTACAATGAGCAGTTCTTC,CSLNVGGGGSYNEQFF
TRBJ2-1,.,.,TRBV19,TGTGCCAGTAGTATAAACGGAGTGAGCTCCTACAATGAGCAGTTCTTC,CASSINGVSSYNEQFF
TRBJ2-5,.,many,TRBV7-6,TGTGCCAGCAGCCTATACCCGGGGGAGACCCAGTACTTC,CASSLYPGETQYF
TRBJ2-7,.,many,TRBV7-9,TGTGCCAGCAGCTTATTTGGGAGGGAGCAGTACTTC,CASSLFGREQYF
TRBJ2-5,TRBD1,many,TRBV20-1,TGCAGTGCACCTAGACAGGGGCGAGAGACCCAGTACTTC,CSAPRQGRETQYF
TRBJ2-1,TRBD2,many,TRBV11-1,TGTGCCAGCAGCTTCGGACTAGCGGGGAGACCATCCTACAATGAGCAGTTCTTC,CASSFGLAGRPSYNEQFF
TRBJ2-2,TRBD1,many,TRBV28,TGTGCCAGCAGTTTAGGAGGACAGGGGAGCACCGGGGAGCTGTTTTTT,CASSLGGQGSTGELFF
TRBJ1-5,.,many,TRBV7-6,TGTGCCAGCAGCCCCATCGACATTTATCAGCCCCAGCATTTT,CASSPIDIYQPQHF